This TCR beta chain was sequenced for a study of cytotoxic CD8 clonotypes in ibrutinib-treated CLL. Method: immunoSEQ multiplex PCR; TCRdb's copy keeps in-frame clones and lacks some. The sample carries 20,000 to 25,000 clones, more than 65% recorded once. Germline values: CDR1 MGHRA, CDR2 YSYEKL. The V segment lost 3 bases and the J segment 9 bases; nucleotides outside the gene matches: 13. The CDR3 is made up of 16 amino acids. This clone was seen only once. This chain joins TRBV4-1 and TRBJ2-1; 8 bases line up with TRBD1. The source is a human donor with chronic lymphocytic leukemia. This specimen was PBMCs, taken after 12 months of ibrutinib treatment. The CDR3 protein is CASSQSKVRGPAEQFF. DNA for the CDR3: TGCGCCAGCAGCCAGAGTAAGGTCAGGGGGCCTGCTGAGCAGTTCTTC.